This is a list of T cell receptor beta chains from one sample in a study of Ad26.COV2.S vaccination and SARS-CoV-2 variants. The method was immunoSEQ multiplex PCR; TCRdb's version includes in-frame clones alone and lacks a portion of them. The sample shows 200,000 to 300,000 clones, roughly 90% of them seen only once. Source: peripheral blood, taken in a trial of Ad26.COV2.S vaccine versus placebo. The receptors were gathered from a person between 18 and 65 years old who received the Ad26.COV2.S COVID-19 vaccine or a placebo. CDR3s include the opening cysteine and the closing phenylalanine or tryptophan. The D gene is left open where the match is weak.

CDR3 length,V gene,J gene,D gene,CDR3 protein
13,TRBV11-2,TRBJ2-5,TRBD1,CASSFGVTGAQYF
11,TRBV20-1,TRBJ2-7,NA,CSAFRSYEQYF
14,TRBV14,TRBJ1-1,NA,CASSLGGARTEAFF
16,TRBV9,TRBJ2-7,TRBD1,CASSLRGDRGSYEQYF
16,TRBV5-4,TRBJ2-1,TRBD2,CASSLLAGGLRDEQFF
18,TRBV3-1/TRBV3-2,TRBJ2-5,TRBD2,CASSQIPLAGGPRETQYF
15,TRBV28,TRBJ1-4,NA,CASSPRTWGNEKLFF
15,TRBV29-1,TRBJ2-7,NA,CSVVPSPARPYEQYF
13,TRBV5-6,TRBJ1-1,NA,CASSFGPGTEAFF
15,TRBV5-8,TRBJ2-6,NA,CASSPGRSGANVLTF
16,TRBV5-1,TRBJ2-5,TRBD2,CASSLAPSGGSETQYF
15,TRBV7-6,TRBJ1-5,NA,CASSLESGANQPQHF
16,TRBV3-1/TRBV3-2,TRBJ2-7,NA,CASSQGGSGPPIEQYF
13,TRBV25-1,TRBJ2-3,NA,CASSEGVTDTQYF
12,TRBV30,TRBJ1-2,NA,CAWEGANYGYTF
15,TRBV18,TRBJ1-1,NA,CASSLNTYAGAEAFF